This T cell receptor beta chain appears in the sequencing data of a study of T cell responses to AZD1222 COVID-19 vaccine. Method: immunoSEQ multiplex PCR; TCRdb's copy keeps in-frame clones and lacks some. Of about 93,000 clones listed, 65% to 90% are singletons. The CDR3 runs 16 residues. V was clipped by 1 base and J by 8 bases; unmatched bases: 9. Germline CDR1 reads SGHNT; CDR2 reads YYREEE (reference sequence). The receptor's source is an adult in good health. Sequencing used peripheral blood, obtained on day 0 of AZD1222 vaccination. The chain employs TRBV5-4 and TRBJ2-1, with TRBD2 matching 10 bases. This CDR3 is CASSLRSAGGWDEQFF. Written as DNA, the CDR3 is TGTGCCAGCAGCTTGCGCTCAGCGGGAGGGTGGGATGAGCAGTTCTTC.